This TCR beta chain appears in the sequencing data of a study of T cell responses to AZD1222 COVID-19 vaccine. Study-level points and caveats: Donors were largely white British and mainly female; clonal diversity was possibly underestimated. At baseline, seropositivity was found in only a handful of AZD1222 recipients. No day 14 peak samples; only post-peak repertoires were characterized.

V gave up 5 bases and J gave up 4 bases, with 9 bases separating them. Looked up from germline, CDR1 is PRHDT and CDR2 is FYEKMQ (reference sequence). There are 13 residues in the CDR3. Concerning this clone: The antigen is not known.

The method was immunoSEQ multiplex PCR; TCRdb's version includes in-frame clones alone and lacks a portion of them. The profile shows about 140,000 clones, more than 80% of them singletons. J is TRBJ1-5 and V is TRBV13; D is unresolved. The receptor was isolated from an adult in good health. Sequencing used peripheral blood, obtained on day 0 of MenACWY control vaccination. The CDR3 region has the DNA TGTGCCAGCAGCCAGGCGGGAAATCAGCCCCAGCATTTT. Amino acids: CASSQAGNQPQHF.